This T cell receptor (beta chain) was documented in a study of STAT5B mutations in CD4+ large granular lymphocyte leukemia. Study-level findings and limits: Without putative leukemic clones, patient CD4-sorted repertoires remained more clonal than healthy CD4+ repertoires.

Using immunoSEQ multiplex PCR, the repertoire was profiled, and TCRdb retains in-frame clones only, with some absent. This sample has fewer than 35,000 clones, with about two thirds found just once. Concerning this clone: Antigen unknown.

Trimming pared 1 base from V and 5 bases from J, leaving 10 bases between. The CDR3 has 14 residues. From germline, CDR1 is SGHNT and CDR2 YENEEA. The chain joins TRBV11-3 to TRBJ2-3; unclear D gene. The TCR sequence derives from a human donor in good health. Sample: CD4+ T cells from blood buffy coats. DNA for the CDR3: TGTGCCAGCAGCTTAGGGCCCAACAAAGATACGCAGTATTTT. As protein: CASSLGPNKDTQYF.